One and the same sample provided the 25 T cell receptor beta chains below, sequenced in a study of blood T cell repertoires in COVID-19. Profiled with immunoSEQ multiplex PCR; TCRdb holds only in-frame clones, not every one. Of 100,000 to 150,000 clones detected, roughly 84% appear once; the ten largest clones hold about 17%. Material: peripheral blood. Source of these receptors: a woman of 80 years or more with acute or convalescent COVID-19.

In its sample, this clone was seen once. This chain joins TRBV19 and TRBJ2-7; TRBD1 matches 7 bases. This CDR3 has 15 amino acids. Germline V lookup: CDR1 LNHDA, CDR2 SQIVND (reference sequence). The V segment lost 3 bases and the J segment 5 bases; nucleotides outside the gene matches: 10. CDR3 in DNA: TGTGCCAGTAGTATGATACAGGGGCTTACCCACGAGCAGTACTTC. This translates into CASSMIQGLTHEQYF. The full variable domain, completed using reference TRBV19 and TRBJ2-7, is DGGITQSPKYLFRKEGQNVTLSCEQNLNHDAMYWYRQDPGQGLRLIYYSQIVNDFQKGDIAEGYSVSREKKESFPLTVTSAQKNPTAFYLCASSMIQGLTHEQYFGPGTRLTVT.

V gene TRBV7-9 combines with J gene TRBJ1-2; possibly TRBD1 for D (5 bases). V was shortened by 1 base and J by 5 bases, with 11 bases between the two germline ends. The germline gives CDR1 SEHNR, CDR2 FQNEAQ (reference sequence). This CDR3 has 14 amino acids. The CDR3 loop reads CASSLGSRGYGYTF. The CDR3 DNA is TGTGCCAGCAGCTTAGGGAGTCGGGGGTATGGCTACACCTTC.

This chain connects TRBV5-6 to TRBJ1-4, with 8 bases lining up with TRBD1. Germline lookup yields CDR1 SGHDT and CDR2 YYEEEE. This CDR3 spans 15 amino acids. With 4 bases clipped from V and 8 bases from J, the junction kept 10 bases outside the gene matches. This chain's CDR3 is CASSPRTGRGEKLFF. CDR3 coding DNA: TGTGCCAGCAGCCCCCGGACAGGGAGGGGCGAAAAACTGTTTTTT.

V usage is TRBV5-1 and J usage is TRBJ2-2; TRBD2 matches 12 bases. The germline V gene has CDR1 SGHRS and CDR2 YFSETQ. The CDR3 has 20 amino acids. Trimming took 2 bases from V and 2 from J; bases not matched to a gene: 13. CDR3 protein: CASSFAIPGLAGRNTGELFF. DNA of the CDR3: TGCGCCAGCAGCTTTGCTATTCCGGGACTAGCGGGCCGCAACACCGGGGAGCTGTTTTTT.

Written as DNA, the CDR3 is TGTGCCAGTAGTAGGCAGAATAATGAAAAACTGTTTTTT. Its translation is CASSRQNNEKLFF. The gene calls are TRBV19 and TRBJ1-4; D is unclear. The CDR3 contains 13 residues. V lost 4 bases, J lost 4 bases, and 7 bases lay in between. Looked up from germline, CDR1 is LNHDA and CDR2 is SQIVND (reference sequence). Full variable domain (outside the CDR3, taken from reference TRBV19 and TRBJ1-4): DGGITQSPKYLFRKEGQNVTLSCEQNLNHDAMYWYRQDPGQGLRLIYYSQIVNDFQKGDIAEGYSVSREKKESFPLTVTSAQKNPTAFYLCASSRQNNEKLFFGSGTQLSVL.

The chain combines TRBV15 with TRBJ2-7; TRBD1 matches at 9 bases. CDR1 is LNHNV, CDR2 YYDKDF, per germline (reference sequence). The V gene end was trimmed by 4 bases and the J gene end by 7 bases; junction bases not matched to a gene: 8. CDR3 size: 14 residues. The CDR3 region is CATSTGTGNLEQYF. The DNA for the CDR3 is TGTGCCACCAGCACCGGGACAGGGAACCTAGAGCAGTACTTC.

This chain connects TRBV3-1 (or the pseudogene TRBV3-2) to TRBJ2-1, with D possibly matching TRBD1 (6 bases). The CDR3 has 13 residues. The germline CDR1 and CDR2 sequences are LGHDT and YNNKEL (reference sequence). The germline V and J ends were trimmed by 1 base and 15 bases, with 16 bases remaining between them. The chain's CDR3 is CASSQVSQGRRFF. CDR3 coding DNA: TGTGCCAGCAGCCAAGTCTCACAGGGAAGGAGGTTCTTC.

The V and J genes are TRBV2 and TRBJ1-6; D is unclear. The germline V gene has CDR1 SNHLY and CDR2 FYNNEI. This CDR3 contains 13 residues. Trimming removed 11 bases from V and 3 bases from J, with 11 bases in between. The CDR3 loop reads CACGRDYNSPLHF. The CDR3 DNA sequence: TGTGCCTGCGGCCGCGACTATAATTCACCCCTCCACTTT.

This clone has just a few counts. This chain joins TRBV10-1 and TRBJ2-2, with 7 bases that match TRBD2. This CDR3 has 18 amino acids. V lost 0 bases to trimming and J lost 0 bases; unmatched junction nucleotides: 7. Germline assignment: CDR1 WNHNN and CDR2 SYGVQD (reference sequence). The DNA for the CDR3 is TGCGCCAGCAGTGAGTCTGGCGGGGGTGGACCGAACACCGGGGAGCTGTTTTTT. Amino acids: CASSESGGGGPNTGELFF.

The chain links TRBV7-9 to TRBJ2-3; no clear D. Germline-derived CDR1 and CDR2 are SEHNR and FQNEAQ (reference sequence). The length of the CDR3 is 16 residues. V lost 6 bases and J lost 4, with 20 bases in between. In nucleotides, the CDR3 is TGTGCCAGCAGTTTCCATGGCTCGATCTCCGCAGATACGCAGTATTTT. This sequence encodes CASSFHGSISADTQYF.

CDR3 in DNA: TGCGCCAGCAGCCGCGAAGGGACAGCTATGAACACTGAAGCTTTCTTT. It specifies CASSREGTAMNTEAFF. The chain joins TRBV5-1 to TRBJ1-1, with 7 bases lining up with TRBD1. Per the germline V gene, CDR1 is SGHRS and CDR2 is YFSETQ. J lost 0 bases, V lost 4 bases, and 9 bases had no gene match. The CDR3 extends over 16 amino acids.

This chain joins TRBV12-5 and TRBJ1-1; TRBD1 matches at 7 bases. This CDR3 spans 13 amino acids. Per germline, CDR1 LGHNT and CDR2 FRNRAP. Trimming removed 6 bases from V and 4 bases from J; junction bases left unmatched: 5. CDR3 amino acids: CASGQGFGTEAFF. The DNA for the CDR3 is TGTGCTAGTGGACAGGGGTTCGGCACTGAAGCTTTCTTT.

This chain uses TRBV2 with TRBJ2-1, with 9 bases aligning to TRBD2. Trimming cost V 4 bases and J 8 bases; bases outside gene matches: 6. Per germline, CDR1 SNHLY and CDR2 FYNNEI. This CDR3 comprises 14 residues. The CDR3 coding sequence is TGTGCCAGCAGTGTGAGACTAGCGGTCTATGAGCAGTTCTTC. This codes for CASSVRLAVYEQFF.

V and J are TRBV9 and TRBJ2-7, with TRBD1 matching 7 bases. J gave up 5 bases and V 0 bases, and 5 bases lay outside the gene matches. Germline assignment: CDR1 SGDLS and CDR2 YYNGEE. The CDR3 totals 14 residues. The CDR3 DNA is TGTGCCAGCAGCGTAGGACAGGGTTTGAACGAGCAGTACTTC. Translation: CASSVGQGLNEQYF.

The chain uses TRBV18 and TRBJ2-1; D remains ambiguous. The CDR3 has 13 residues. V lost 2 bases, J lost 6 bases, and 8 bases lay in between. Looked up from germline, CDR1 is KGHSH and CDR2 is LQKENI. The CDR3 nucleotides are TGTGCCAGCTCACCATCCCGGTCCAATGAGCAGTTCTTC. Protein sequence: CASSPSRSNEQFF. The whole variable domain, remainder taken from reference TRBV18 and TRBJ2-1, is NAGVMQNPRHLVRRRGQEARLRCSPMKGHSHVYWYRQLPEEGLKFMVYLQKENIIDESGMPKERFSAEFPKEGPSILRIQQVVRGDSAAYFCASSPSRSNEQFFGPGTRLTVL.

This sequence joins TRBV10-3 and TRBJ2-5, with D uncertain. CDR3 length equals 13 residues. Germline CDR1 ENHRY, CDR2 SYGVKD. The germline V and J ends were trimmed by 1 base and 1 base, with 4 bases remaining between them. The CDR3 DNA reads as TGTGCCATCAGTGAGTACACCCAAGAGACCCAGTACTTC. Encoded protein: CAISEYTQETQYF.

This clone was seen only a few times. The chain joins TRBV7-8 to TRBJ1-6; D perhaps matches TRBD1 (5 bases). Trimming cost V 4 bases and J 6 bases, with 16 bases left between them. This CDR3 has 16 residues. CDR1 SGHVS and CDR2 FQNEAQ come from the germline V gene. The CDR3 nucleotides read TGTGCCAGCAGCTCCCCATTCCAGGGCGGTAATTCACCCCTCCACTTT. Translating it yields CASSSPFQGGNSPLHF.

The J gene is TRBJ2-2, the V gene TRBV19; TRBD1 might be the D (5 bases). The germline CDR1 and CDR2 sequences are LNHDA and SQIVND (reference sequence). The CDR3 totals 14 residues. The V end was cut by 4 bases, the J end by 1 base, with 7 bases between. CDR3 protein: CASSTGMNTGELFF. Written as DNA, the CDR3 is TGTGCCAGTAGTACAGGGATGAACACCGGGGAGCTGTTTTTT.

The chain combines TRBV27 with TRBJ2-2; no reliable D call. V was clipped by 8 bases and J by 3 bases, with 7 bases between them. The CDR3 loop spans 12 amino acids. Germline loops: CDR1 MNHEY, CDR2 SMNVEV (reference sequence). CDR3 nucleotides: TGTGCCAGCTTCGACTACACCGGGGAGCTGTTTTTT. Its translation is CASFDYTGELFF.

The rearrangement links TRBV18 to TRBJ1-2; 9 bases map to TRBD1. The CDR3 covers 16 residues. Per the germline V gene, CDR1 is KGHSH and CDR2 is LQKENI. The V segment lost 3 bases and the J segment 2 bases; nucleotides outside the gene matches: 7. CDR3 nucleotides: TGTGCCAGCTCACCGGACAGGGGATCAGAGAACTATGGCTACACCTTC. Translation gives CASSPDRGSENYGYTF.

The genes are TRBV3-1 (or the pseudogene TRBV3-2) and TRBJ1-6, with D possibly TRBD1 on 6 matching bases. Germline CDR1 LGHDT, CDR2 YNNKEL (reference sequence). V gave up 2 bases and J gave up 7 bases, with 12 bases separating them. CDR3 length equals 15 residues. The DNA for the CDR3 is TGTGCCAGCAGCCAAACAGGGCGTGGAAATTCACCCCTCCACTTT. This translates into CASSQTGRGNSPLHF.

CDR3 sequence (DNA): TGTGCCAGCAGTCGTACGACTAGCGGTACCTACGAGCAGTACTTC. It yields the protein CASSRTTSGTYEQYF. The chain has TRBV6-5 and TRBJ2-7, with 9 nucleotides matching TRBD2. Trimming at V came to 5 bases and at J to 2 bases, leaving 7 bases not matched to a gene. The CDR3 has 15 residues. Germline CDR1 is MNHEY and CDR2 is SVGAGI.

CDR3 amino acids: CATQQGNLRNYGYTF. The CDR3 nucleotides read TGTGCCACCCAACAGGGTAATCTGCGTAACTATGGCTACACCTTC. This chain links TRBV15 with TRBJ1-2, with D maybe TRBD1 (6 bases). Germline V CDR1 and CDR2: LNHNV, YYDKDF (reference sequence). Trimming left V 8 bases short and J 1 base short, with 17 bases between. The CDR3 has 15 amino acids.

On this clone itself: Other DNA sequences in the same sample also yield this CDR3. The chain joins TRBV7-2 to TRBJ2-5, with D maybe TRBD1 (6 bases). The germline V and J ends were trimmed by 0 bases and 4 bases, with 9 bases remaining between them. Germline values: CDR1 SGHTA, CDR2 FQGNSA. CDR3 size: 14 residues. This CDR3 reads CASSLAGGGETQYF. In DNA, the CDR3 is TGTGCCAGCAGCTTAGCTGGGGGCGGAGAGACCCAGTACTTC.

The chain has TRBV6-5 and TRBJ1-1; D not resolved. The V end lost 2 bases, the J end lost 12 bases, and 16 bases lay between the germline ends. The CDR3 runs to 13 residues. CDR1 MNHEY and CDR2 SVGAGI come from the germline V gene. As DNA, the CDR3 is TGTGCCAGCAGTTACGAGTGGCAGGCGGGAACTTTCTTT. It codes for CASSYEWQAGTFF.